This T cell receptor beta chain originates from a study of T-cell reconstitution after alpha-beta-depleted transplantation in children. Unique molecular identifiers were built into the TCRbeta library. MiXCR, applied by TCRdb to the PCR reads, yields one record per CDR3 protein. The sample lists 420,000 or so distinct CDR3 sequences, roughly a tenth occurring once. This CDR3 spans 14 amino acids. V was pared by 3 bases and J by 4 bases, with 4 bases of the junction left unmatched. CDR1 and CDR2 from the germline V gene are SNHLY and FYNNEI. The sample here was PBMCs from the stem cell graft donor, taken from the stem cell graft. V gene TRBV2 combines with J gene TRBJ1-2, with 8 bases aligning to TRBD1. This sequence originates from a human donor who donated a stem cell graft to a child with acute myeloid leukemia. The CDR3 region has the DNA TGTGCCAGCAGTGATAGACAGGGGTCCTATGGCTACACCTTC. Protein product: CASSDRQGSYGYTF.